This TCR beta chain was identified in a study of monozygotic twins with inflammatory bowel disease. Study conclusions and caveats: Variability may have been added to patient repertoires by differing immunosuppressive treatments. Healthy twins shared more clonotypes with others than IBD patients, most markedly active ones.

For each CDR3 protein, TCRdb gives one entry from its re-call of the 5' RACE reads, without DNA. The table lists about 160,000 distinct CDR3 sequences. Note on this clonotype: Its antigen is currently unknown.

This CDR3 comprises 14 residues. Germline CDR1 is SGHRS and CDR2 is YFSETQ. Sequenced material: blood. The origin of this receptor is a human donor with ulcerative colitis or Crohn's disease, or a healthy co-twin of an affected twin (not recorded which). V and J are TRBV5-1 and TRBJ1-1. This CDR3 is CASSPLAVDTEAFF.